This T cell receptor (beta chain) was captured in a study of blood T cell repertoires in COVID-19. Overall study: From the United States, Italy and Spain came samples of acute and convalescent COVID-19. T cells, B-cell-depleted T cells, or PBMCs supplied cDNA or gDNA.

Measured with immunoSEQ multiplex PCR; TCRdb has only the in-frame clones, and not every one. The profile shows about 330,000 clones, around 84% of them singletons. The study assigned cohorts using participant-reported clinical history. Cohort 3 recovered donors had two negative PCRs, clearance, or symptom resolution. The sequence derives from a woman between 18 and 30 years old who had recovered from COVID-19. The sample taken for sequencing was PBMCs or T cells enriched from blood (not recorded which).

CDR3: CASSSTGRDTEAFF. In DNA, the CDR3 is TGTGCCAGCAGTTCAACAGGGCGTGACACTGAAGCTTTCTTT. The chain is built from TRBV6-6 and TRBJ1-1, with a tentative D call TRBD1 (6 bases). V was pared by 4 bases and J by 3 bases, with 12 bases between. Germline CDR1 MNHNY, CDR2 SVGAGI (reference sequence). CDR3 length equals 14 residues.